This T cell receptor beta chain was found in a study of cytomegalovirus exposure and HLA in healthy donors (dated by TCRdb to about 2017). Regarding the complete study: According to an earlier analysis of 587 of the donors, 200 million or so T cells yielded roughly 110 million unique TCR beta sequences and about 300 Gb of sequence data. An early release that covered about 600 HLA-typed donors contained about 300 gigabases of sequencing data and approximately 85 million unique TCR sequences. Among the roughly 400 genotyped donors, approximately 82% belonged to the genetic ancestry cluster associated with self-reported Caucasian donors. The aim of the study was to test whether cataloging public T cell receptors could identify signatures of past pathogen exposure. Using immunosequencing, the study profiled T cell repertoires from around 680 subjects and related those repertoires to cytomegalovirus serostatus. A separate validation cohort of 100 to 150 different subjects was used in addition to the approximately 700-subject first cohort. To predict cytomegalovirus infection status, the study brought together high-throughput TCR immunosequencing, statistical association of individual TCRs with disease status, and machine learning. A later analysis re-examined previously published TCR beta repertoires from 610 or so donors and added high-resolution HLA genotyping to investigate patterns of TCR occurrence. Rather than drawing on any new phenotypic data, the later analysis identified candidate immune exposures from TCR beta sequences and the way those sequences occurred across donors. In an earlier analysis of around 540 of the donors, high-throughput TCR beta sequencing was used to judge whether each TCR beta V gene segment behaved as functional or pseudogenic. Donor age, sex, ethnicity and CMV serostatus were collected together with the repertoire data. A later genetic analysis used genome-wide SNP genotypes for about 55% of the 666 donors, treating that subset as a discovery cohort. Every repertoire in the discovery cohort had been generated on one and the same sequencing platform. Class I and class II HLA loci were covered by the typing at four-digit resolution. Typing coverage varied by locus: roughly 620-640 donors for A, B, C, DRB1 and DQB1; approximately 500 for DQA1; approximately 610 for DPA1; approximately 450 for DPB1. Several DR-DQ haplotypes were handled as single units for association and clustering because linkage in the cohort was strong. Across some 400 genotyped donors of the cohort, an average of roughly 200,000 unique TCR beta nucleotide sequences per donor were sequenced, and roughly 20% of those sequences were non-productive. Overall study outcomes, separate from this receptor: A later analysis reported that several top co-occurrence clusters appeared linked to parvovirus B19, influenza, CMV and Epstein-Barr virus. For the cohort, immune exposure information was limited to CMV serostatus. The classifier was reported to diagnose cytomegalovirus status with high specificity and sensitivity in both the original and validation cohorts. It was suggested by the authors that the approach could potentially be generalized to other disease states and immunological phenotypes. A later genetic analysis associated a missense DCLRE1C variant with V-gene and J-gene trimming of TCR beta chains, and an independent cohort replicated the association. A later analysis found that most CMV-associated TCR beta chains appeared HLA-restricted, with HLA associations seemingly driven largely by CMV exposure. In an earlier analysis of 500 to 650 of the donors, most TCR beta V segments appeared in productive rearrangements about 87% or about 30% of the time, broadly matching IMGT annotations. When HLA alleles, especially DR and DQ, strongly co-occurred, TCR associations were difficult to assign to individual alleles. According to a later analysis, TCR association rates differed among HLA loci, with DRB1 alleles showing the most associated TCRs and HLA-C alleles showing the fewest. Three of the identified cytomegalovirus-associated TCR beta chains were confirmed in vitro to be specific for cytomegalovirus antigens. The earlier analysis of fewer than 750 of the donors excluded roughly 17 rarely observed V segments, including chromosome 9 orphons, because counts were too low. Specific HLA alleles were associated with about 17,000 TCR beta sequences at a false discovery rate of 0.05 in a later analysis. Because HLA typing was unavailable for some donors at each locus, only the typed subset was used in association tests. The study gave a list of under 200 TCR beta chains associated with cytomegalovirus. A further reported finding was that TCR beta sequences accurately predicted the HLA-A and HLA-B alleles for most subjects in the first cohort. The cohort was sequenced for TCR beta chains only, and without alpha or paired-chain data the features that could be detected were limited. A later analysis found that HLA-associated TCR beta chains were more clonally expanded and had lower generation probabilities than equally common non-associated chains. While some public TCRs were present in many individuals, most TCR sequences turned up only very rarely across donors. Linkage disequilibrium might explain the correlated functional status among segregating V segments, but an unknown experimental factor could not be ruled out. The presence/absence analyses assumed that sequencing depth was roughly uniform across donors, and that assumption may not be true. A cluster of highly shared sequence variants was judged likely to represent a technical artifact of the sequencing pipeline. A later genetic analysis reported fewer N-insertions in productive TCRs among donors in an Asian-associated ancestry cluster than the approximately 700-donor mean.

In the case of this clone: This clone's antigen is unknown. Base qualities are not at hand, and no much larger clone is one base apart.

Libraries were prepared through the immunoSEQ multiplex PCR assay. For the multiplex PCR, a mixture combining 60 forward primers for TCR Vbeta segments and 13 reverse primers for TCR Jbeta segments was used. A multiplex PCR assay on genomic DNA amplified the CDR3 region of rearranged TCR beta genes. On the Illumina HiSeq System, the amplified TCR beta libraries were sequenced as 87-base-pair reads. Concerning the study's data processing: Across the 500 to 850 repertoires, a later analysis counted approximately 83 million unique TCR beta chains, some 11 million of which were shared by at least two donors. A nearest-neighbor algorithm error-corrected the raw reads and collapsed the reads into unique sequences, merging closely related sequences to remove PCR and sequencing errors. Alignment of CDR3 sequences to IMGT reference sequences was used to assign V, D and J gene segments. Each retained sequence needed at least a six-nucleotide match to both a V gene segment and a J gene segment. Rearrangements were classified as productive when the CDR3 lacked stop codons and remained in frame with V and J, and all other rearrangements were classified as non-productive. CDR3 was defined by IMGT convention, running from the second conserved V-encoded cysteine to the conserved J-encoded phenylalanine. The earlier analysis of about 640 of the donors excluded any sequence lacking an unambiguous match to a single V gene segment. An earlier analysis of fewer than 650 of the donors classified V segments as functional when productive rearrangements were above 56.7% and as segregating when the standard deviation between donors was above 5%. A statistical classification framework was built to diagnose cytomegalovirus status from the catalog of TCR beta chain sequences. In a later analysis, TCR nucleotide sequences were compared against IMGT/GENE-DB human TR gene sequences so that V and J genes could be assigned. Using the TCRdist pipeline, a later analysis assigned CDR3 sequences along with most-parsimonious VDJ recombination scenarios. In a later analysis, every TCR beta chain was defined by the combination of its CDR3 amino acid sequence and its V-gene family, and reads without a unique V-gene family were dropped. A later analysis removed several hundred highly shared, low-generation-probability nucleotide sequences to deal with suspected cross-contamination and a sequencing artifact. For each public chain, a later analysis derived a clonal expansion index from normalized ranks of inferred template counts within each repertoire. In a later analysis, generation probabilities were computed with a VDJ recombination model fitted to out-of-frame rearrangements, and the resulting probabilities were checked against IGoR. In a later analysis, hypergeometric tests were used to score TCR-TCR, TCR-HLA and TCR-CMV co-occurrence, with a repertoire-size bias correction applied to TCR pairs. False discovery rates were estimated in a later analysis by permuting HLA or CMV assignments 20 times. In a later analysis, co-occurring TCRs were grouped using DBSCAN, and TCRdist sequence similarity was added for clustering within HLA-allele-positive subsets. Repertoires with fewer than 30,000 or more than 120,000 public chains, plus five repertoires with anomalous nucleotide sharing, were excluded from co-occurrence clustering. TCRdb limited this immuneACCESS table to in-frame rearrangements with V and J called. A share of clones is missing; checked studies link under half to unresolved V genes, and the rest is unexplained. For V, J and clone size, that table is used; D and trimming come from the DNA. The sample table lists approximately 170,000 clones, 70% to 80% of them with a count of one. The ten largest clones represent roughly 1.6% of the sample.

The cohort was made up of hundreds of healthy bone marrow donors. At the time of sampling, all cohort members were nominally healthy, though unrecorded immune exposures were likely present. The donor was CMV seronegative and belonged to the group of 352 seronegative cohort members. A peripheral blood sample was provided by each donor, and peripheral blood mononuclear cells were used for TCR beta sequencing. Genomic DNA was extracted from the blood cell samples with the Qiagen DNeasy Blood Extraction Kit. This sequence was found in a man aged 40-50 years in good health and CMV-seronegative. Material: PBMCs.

This receptor has the CDR3 CASSLVGTSVETQYF. At the DNA level, the sequence is TGCGCCAGCAGCTTGGTGGGGACTAGCGTGGAGACCCAGTACTTC. The chain was built from TRBV5-1 and TRBJ2-5; 10 of the junction bases match TRBD2. Germline trimming: 0 bases from V, 5 bases from J; junction bases outside gene matches: 4. The CDR3 covers 15 residues, taking in both the cysteine and the phenylalanine. CDR3 DNA is the only sequence kept; it has 45 bases, read in frame from the first base. CDR1 and CDR2 (SGHRS, YFSETQ) derive from the germline V gene. The CDR3, completed at both ends by the reference TRBV5-1 and TRBJ2-5 genes, gives the full variable domain KAGVTQTPRYLIKTRGQQVTLSCSPISGHRSVSWYQQTPGQGLQFLFEYFSETQRNKGNFPGRFSGRQFSNSRSEMNVSTLELGDSALYLCASSLVGTSVETQYFGPGTRLLVL.